The 5 T cell receptor beta chains given below trace back to one sample, sequenced in a study of liver allograft versus peripheral blood T cells. Overall study context: In transplanted livers, T cell receptor repertoires were compared with those found in the recipients' peripheral blood.

TCRdb redid the calling of the reads with MiXCR, one entry per CDR3 protein. The sample yields approximately 9,800 distinct CDR3 sequences, roughly 25% seen once. Every receptor here comes from a human patient who had a liver transplant. Some T cells here may be from the graft donor.

This chain uses TRBV10-1 with TRBJ2-3; either TRBD1 or TRBD2 may fit D (6 bases each). This CDR3 region has 13 residues. The V gene's germline CDR1 is WNHNN and CDR2 SYGVQD (reference sequence). V gave up 11 bases and J gave up 4 bases, with 16 bases separating them. CDR3 residues: CAGGRLGPDTQYF. CDR3 bases: TGCGCCGGGGGGCGTCTAGGGCCAGATACGCAGTATTTT.

The sample holds one count of this clonotype. The V gene is TRBV7-2, the J gene TRBJ2-3; D remains ambiguous. Deletions cut 2 bases from V and 9 bases from J, with 12 bases between. The CDR3 runs to 13 residues. Germline-derived CDR1 and CDR2 are SGHTA and FQGNSA. In DNA, the CDR3 is TGTGCCAGCAGCTTAAAAGCGTTGGAAACGCAGTATTTT. It is translated as CASSLKALETQYF.

With respect to this clonotype: This could be a read error, since a much larger clone is one nucleotide away. This chain uses TRBV19 with TRBJ1-5; D is possibly TRBD1 (6 bases). There are 15 residues in the CDR3. Germline V gene data show CDR1 as LNHDA and CDR2 as SQIVND (reference sequence). Here the CDR3 reads CAGSIRPRGGQPQHF. CDR3 DNA sequence: TGTGCCGGTAGTATCCGCCCCAGGGGCGGTCAGCCCCAGCATTTT.

This clonotype was seen repeatedly, ten times or more. This chain connects TRBV20-1 to TRBJ1-5; perhaps TRBD1 as D (5 bases). Trimming pared 6 bases from V and 1 base from J, leaving 10 bases between. The CDR3 covers 13 residues. The germline V gene has CDR1 DFQATT and CDR2 SNEGSKA (reference sequence). CDR3 DNA sequence: TGCAGTGCCGAAACAGGCAGCAATCAGCCCCAGCATTTT. Its protein product is CSAETGSNQPQHF.

This clonotype appeared many times. CDR3 residues: CSAEGGRSYNEQFF. The DNA of the CDR3 is TGCAGTGCCGAAGGAGGGCGGTCCTACAATGAGCAGTTCTTC. This chain uses TRBV20-1 with TRBJ2-1, with D possibly TRBD2 on 6 matching bases. The CDR3 runs to 14 residues. Between the trimmed V and J ends, which lost 6 bases and 1 base, there was a span of 13 bases. CDR1 is DFQATT and CDR2 is SNEGSKA in the germline V gene (reference sequence).